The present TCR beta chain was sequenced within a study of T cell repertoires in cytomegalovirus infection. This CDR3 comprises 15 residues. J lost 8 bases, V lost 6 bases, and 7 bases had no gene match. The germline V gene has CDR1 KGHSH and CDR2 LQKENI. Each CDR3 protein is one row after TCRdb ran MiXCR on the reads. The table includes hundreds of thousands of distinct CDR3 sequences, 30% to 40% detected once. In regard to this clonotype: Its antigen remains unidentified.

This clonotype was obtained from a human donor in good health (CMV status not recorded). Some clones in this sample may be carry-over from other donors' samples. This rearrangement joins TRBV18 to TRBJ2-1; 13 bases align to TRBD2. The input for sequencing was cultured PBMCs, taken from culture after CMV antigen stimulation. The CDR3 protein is CASSSGLAGVDEQFF. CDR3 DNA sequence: TGTGCCAGCTCTTCAGGACTAGCGGGAGTGGATGAGCAGTTCTTC.